Sequencing of this T cell receptor beta chain was carried out in a study of blood T cell repertoires in COVID-19. In assigning cohorts, the study relied on participant-reported clinical history. Cohort 3 donors were reported recovered after two negative PCRs, clearance, or symptom resolution. Produced via immunoSEQ multiplex PCR; TCRdb's table is partial and in-frame only. The sample lists 250,000 or so clones, 65% to 85% occurring once. The germline gives CDR1 SNHLY, CDR2 FYNNEI. The CDR3 is 15 amino acids. With V trimmed by 10 bases and J by 0 bases, 12 bases remained unmatched. The sequence came from a man in his fifties who had recovered from COVID-19. This chain uses TRBV2 with TRBJ2-7; 7 bases are shared with TRBD1. The sample taken for sequencing was PBMCs or T cells enriched from blood (not recorded which). CDR3 DNA: TGTGCCACCTCGAGACAGGGTCGGAGCTCCTACGAGCAGTACTTC. Translation gives CATSRQGRSSYEQYF.